What follows is one T cell receptor beta chain and its context. V lost 6 bases and J lost 11; bases outside the gene matches: 11. This CDR3 is 13 amino acids long. The source of the sample is a study of control samples from healthy donors and cancer patients. The repertoire was sequenced with immunoSEQ multiplex PCR; TCRdb's copy has only in-frame clones and lacks some. This sample has more than 100,000 clones, with approximately 90% found just once. This chain connects TRBV12-3 or TRBV12-4 to TRBJ1-1, with 8 bases aligning to TRBD1. Sequencing was carried out using PBMCs. The clonotype comes from a man in his 60s with lung cancer. The DNA of the CDR3 is TGTGCCAGCAGCAGCGACAGGGGACGGGGTGCTTTCTTT. Amino acid sequence: CASSSDRGRGAFF.